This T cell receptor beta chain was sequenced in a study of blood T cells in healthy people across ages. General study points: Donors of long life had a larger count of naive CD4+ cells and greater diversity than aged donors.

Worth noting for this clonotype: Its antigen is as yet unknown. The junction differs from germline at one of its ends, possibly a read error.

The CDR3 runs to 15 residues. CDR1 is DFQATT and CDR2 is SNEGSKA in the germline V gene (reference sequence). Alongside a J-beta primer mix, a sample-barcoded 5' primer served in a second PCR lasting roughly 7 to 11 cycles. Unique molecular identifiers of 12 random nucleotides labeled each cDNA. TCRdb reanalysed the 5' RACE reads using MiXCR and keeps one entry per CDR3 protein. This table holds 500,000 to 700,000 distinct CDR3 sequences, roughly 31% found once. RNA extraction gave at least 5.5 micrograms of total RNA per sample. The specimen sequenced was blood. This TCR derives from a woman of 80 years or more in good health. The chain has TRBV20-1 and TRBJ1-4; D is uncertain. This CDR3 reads CGARRVFGTNEKLFF. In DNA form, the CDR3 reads TGCGGTGCTAGGCGGGTCTTCGGAACTAATGAAAAACTGTTTTTT.